A single sample is the source of the 26 T cell receptor beta chains below, sequenced in a study of shared clonotypes between healthy human individuals. Selected positively for CCR7 and CD45RO-negative, naive CD8 cells excluded terminally differentiated effector memory CD45RA+ cells. Generated by immunoSEQ multiplex PCR, the TCRdb table keeps only in-frame clones and is missing some. Of 2 million to 2.5 million clones in the sample, approximately 94% were seen once. The specimen sequenced was naive CD8+ T cells from PBMCs. Every receptor here comes from a man between 18 and 35 years old in good health. Some clones in this sample may be carry-over from other donors' samples.

The V and J genes are TRBV9 and TRBJ2-7, with D tentatively TRBD2 (6 bases). This CDR3 is 14 amino acids long. CDR1 and CDR2 from the germline V gene are SGDLS and YYNGEE. The V end lost 2 bases, the J end lost 5 bases, and 14 bases lay between the germline ends. For the CDR3, the DNA is TGTGCCAGCAGCGTCGGGGGTGCATCGAACGAGCAGTACTTC. Protein sequence: CASSVGGASNEQYF.

This chain joins TRBV6-5 and TRBJ2-7; 10 bases map to TRBD2. The CDR3 length is 16 residues. CDR1 is MNHEY and CDR2 is SVGAGI in the germline V gene. V was clipped by 0 bases and J by 2 bases; unmatched bases: 4. The CDR3 DNA is TGTGCCAGCAGTTACTCGAGTGGGACTAGCGCCTACGAGCAGTACTTC. Protein sequence: CASSYSSGTSAYEQYF.

The chain is built from TRBV27 and TRBJ2-3; D ambiguous. The length of the CDR3 is 15 residues. CDR1 and CDR2 from the germline V gene are MNHEY and SMNVEV (reference sequence). With 6 bases removed from V and 3 bases from J, the gap between germline ends came to 16 bases. In DNA form, the CDR3 reads TGTGCCAGCAGCAAAATTATGAAGGTGACAGATACGCAGTATTTT. Its protein is CASSKIMKVTDTQYF.

The rearrangement uses TRBV4-2 and TRBJ2-2; 8 nucleotides line up with TRBD1. This CDR3 spans 16 amino acids. J gave up 0 bases and V 3 bases, and 3 bases lay outside the gene matches. CDR1 is LGHNA and CDR2 is YNFKEQ in the germline V gene. CDR3: CASSHGTGSNTGELFF. CDR3 DNA: TGTGCCAGCAGCCATGGGACAGGTTCGAACACCGGGGAGCTGTTTTTT.

This chain uses TRBV18 with TRBJ1-2; D perhaps matches TRBD1 (6 bases). The V gene lost 6 bases and the J gene lost 8 bases, with 10 bases spanning the gap. The CDR3 contains 11 residues. Germline CDR1 and CDR2: KGHSH and LQKENI. The CDR3 sequence: CASSLGGGYTF. CDR3 DNA sequence: TGTGCCAGCTCCCTCGGGGGCGGCTACACCTTC.

The V call is TRBV9, the J call TRBJ2-1; possibly TRBD1 for D (6 bases). CDR1 and CDR2 from the germline V gene are SGDLS and YYNGEE. V lost 2 bases and J lost 4, with 22 bases in between. The CDR3 contains 18 residues. CDR3 DNA: TGTGCCAGCAGCGTTTCGACAGGCCAAAGGGTGGGGTACAATGAGCAGTTCTTC. Translating it yields CASSVSTGQRVGYNEQFF.

The chain recombines TRBV9 with TRBJ1-3, with no clear D. V was clipped by 3 bases and J by 0 bases, with 7 bases between them. The CDR3 contains 14 residues. Germline CDR1 and CDR2: SGDLS and YYNGEE. DNA of the CDR3: TGTGCCAGCAGCGCCCCCGTCTCTGGAAACACCATATATTTT. Encoded protein: CASSAPVSGNTIYF.

This clone was recorded only once. The V and J genes are TRBV27 and TRBJ1-1; possibly TRBD1 for D (5 bases). Germline V gives CDR1 MNHEY, CDR2 SMNVEV (reference sequence). V lost 7 bases, J lost 4 bases, and 28 bases lay in between. The CDR3 runs 18 residues. Here the CDR3 reads CASKSSPGGGRGVTEAFF. CDR3 DNA: TGTGCCAGCAAATCAAGCCCAGGTGGGGGACGAGGGGTCACTGAAGCTTTCTTT.

V is TRBV28 and J is TRBJ1-1, with D uncertain. The germline V gene encodes CDR1 MDHEN and CDR2 SYDVKM. With 6 bases removed from V and 3 bases from J, the gap between germline ends came to 17 bases. The CDR3 contains 15 residues. The CDR3 spells CASSYTAGGDTEAFF. The CDR3 DNA reads TGTGCCAGCAGCTATACGGCGGGTGGGGACACTGAAGCTTTCTTT.

In regard to this clone: Other DNA sequences in the same sample also yield this CDR3. The CDR3 here is CASSNRADTQYF. The DNA of the CDR3 is TGTGCCAGCAGCAACAGGGCAGATACGCAGTATTTT. V gene TRBV7-3 combines with J gene TRBJ2-3; maybe TRBD1 (6 bases). The CDR3 length is 12 residues. Trimming stripped 5 bases from V and 4 bases from J, with 7 bases between. Looked up from germline, CDR1 is SGHTA and CDR2 is FQGTGA.

The chain joins TRBV7-9 to TRBJ1-5; D may be TRBD1 (6 bases). The CDR3 contains 18 residues. V shed 5 bases and J shed 0 bases, with 20 bases lying between them. In germline, CDR1 is SEHNR, CDR2 FQNEAQ (reference sequence). CDR3 in amino acids: CASSADLRGANSNQPQHF. In DNA form, the CDR3 reads TGTGCCAGCAGCGCTGATTTGAGGGGGGCTAATAGCAATCAGCCCCAGCATTTT.

The V and J genes are TRBV4-2 and TRBJ1-2; maybe TRBD1 (6 bases). V was clipped by 5 bases and J by 8 bases, with 21 bases between them. The germline CDR1 and CDR2 sequences are LGHNA and YNFKEQ. CDR3 size: 15 residues. The CDR3 coding sequence is TGTGCCAGCAGCACCGAAGGAGAAGGGGGTTTGGGCTACACCTTC. This codes for CASSTEGEGGLGYTF.

The chain has TRBV5-1 and TRBJ2-1; 11 nucleotides align to TRBD2. Per the germline V gene, CDR1 is SGHRS and CDR2 is YFSETQ. Losses at the gene ends were 3 bases for V and 2 bases for J; bases not matched to a gene: 16. CDR3 size: 20 residues. CDR3 in amino acids: CASSSREGKTSGKTYNEQFF. The CDR3 bases are TGCGCCAGCAGCTCTCGGGAGGGGAAGACTAGCGGGAAGACCTACAATGAGCAGTTCTTC.

Here the CDR3 reads CASSRSEGAIYNEQFF. The CDR3 DNA follows: TGCGCCAGCAGCCGAAGTGAGGGGGCGATCTACAATGAGCAGTTCTTC. This rearrangement joins TRBV4-1 to TRBJ2-1, with 7 nucleotides matching TRBD1. The CDR3 is 16 amino acids. The V segment lost 4 bases and the J segment 3 bases; nucleotides outside the gene matches: 9. The germline V gene encodes CDR1 MGHRA and CDR2 YSYEKL.

The chain is built from TRBV7-9 and TRBJ1-4; D gene unclear. The CDR3 is 15 amino acids. V lost 5 bases and J 0 bases, leaving 10 bases between the germline ends. Germline CDR1 reads SEHNR; CDR2 reads FQNEAQ (reference sequence). CDR3 sequence reads: CASSIQSATNEKLFF. CDR3 sequence (DNA): TGTGCCAGCAGCATTCAGAGTGCAACTAATGAAAAACTGTTTTTT.

CDR3 region: CASRPGDGGAYEQYF. The DNA for the CDR3 is TGTGCCAGCAGGCCCGGGGACGGCGGAGCCTACGAGCAGTACTTC. The rearrangement uses TRBV2 and TRBJ2-7, with D possibly called TRBD1 or TRBD2 (5 bases each). The CDR3 totals 15 residues. V lost 6 bases and J 2 bases, leaving 17 bases between the germline ends. Germline V gene data show CDR1 as SNHLY and CDR2 as FYNNEI.

Only a few counts were recorded for this clone. J is TRBJ1-5 and V is TRBV4-1, with TRBD1 identical over 9 bases. J lost 2 bases, V lost 4 bases, and 3 bases had no gene match. The CDR3 spans 15 residues. Germline V lookup: CDR1 MGHRA, CDR2 YSYEKL. CDR3: CASSRRTGGNQPQHF. CDR3 coding DNA: TGCGCCAGCAGCCGCCGGACAGGGGGCAATCAGCCCCAGCATTTT.

This chain links TRBV9 with TRBJ2-1; 7 bases are a match to TRBD1. V dropped 5 bases and J dropped 7; count of bases not matched to a gene: 12. Per the germline V gene, CDR1 is SGDLS and CDR2 is YYNGEE. This CDR3 comprises 15 residues. In DNA form, the CDR3 reads TGTGCCAGCAGTGGGGTGGACAGGCTATTGAATGAGCAGTTCTTC. Its protein product is CASSGVDRLLNEQFF.

The CDR3 loop is CASSMGLALNEQFF. The CDR3 nucleotides are TGTGCCAGCAGCATGGGACTAGCCCTCAATGAGCAGTTCTTC. The rearrangement links TRBV9 to TRBJ2-1, with 9 nucleotides matching TRBD2. The CDR3 runs to 14 residues. Germline trimming cut 4 bases from V and 6 bases from J; bases unmatched to any gene: 5. Germline V CDR1 and CDR2: SGDLS, YYNGEE.

This clone was recorded only once. CDR3 nucleotides: TGTGCCAGCAGCTCCGGCTACTCTTATGAGCAGTTCTTC. As protein: CASSSGYSYEQFF. The chain couples TRBV5-6 to TRBJ2-1; no reliable D call. The CDR3 length is 13 residues. The V gene's germline CDR1 is SGHDT and CDR2 YYEEEE. With 3 bases removed from V and 8 bases from J, the gap between germline ends came to 12 bases.

The chain combines TRBV11-2 with TRBJ2-1; D is perhaps TRBD2 (6 bases). V dropped 3 bases and J dropped 8 bases, with 11 bases sitting between them. Germline V gene sequence: CDR1 SGHAT, CDR2 FQNNGV. There are 13 residues in the CDR3. CDR3 sequence: CASSLGAGHEQFF. In DNA, the CDR3 is TGTGCCAGCAGCTTGGGAGCGGGTCATGAGCAGTTCTTC.

The V call is TRBV10-3, the J call TRBJ2-1, with D perhaps TRBD2 (5 bases). The CDR3 sequence is 10 residues long. Germline V gene sequence: CDR1 ENHRY, CDR2 SYGVKD. V gave up 10 bases and J gave up 7 bases, with 8 bases separating them. The CDR3 coding sequence is TGTGCCACGGGAAGTAATGAGCAGTTCTTC. Its translation is CATGSNEQFF.

The J gene is TRBJ1-1, the V gene TRBV13; D unresolved. This CDR3 region has 16 residues. Between the trimmed V and J ends, which lost 1 base and 4 bases, there was a span of 16 bases. Germline V gene data show CDR1 as PRHDT and CDR2 as FYEKMQ (reference sequence). The CDR3 region is CASSLEGIRVSTEAFF. CDR3 in DNA: TGTGCCAGCAGCTTAGAGGGCATACGGGTGAGCACTGAAGCTTTCTTT. The full variable domain, in which reference TRBV13 and TRBJ1-1 provide the parts outside the CDR3, is AAGVIQSPRHLIKEKRETATLKCYPIPRHDTVYWYQQGPGQDPQFLISFYEKMQSDKGSIPDRFSAQQFSDYHSELNMSSLELGDSALYFCASSLEGIRVSTEAFFGQGTRLTVV.

This clone appeared a single time. The V and J genes are TRBV10-3 and TRBJ2-7; 7 nucleotides line up with TRBD1. The CDR3 totals 13 residues. The junction had 11 bases not matched to a gene; V was cut back by 10 bases and J by 5 bases. Germline CDR1 reads ENHRY; CDR2 reads SYGVKD. In DNA form, the CDR3 reads TGTGCCACCCGCTTAGGGGGCCTCGACGAGCAGTACTTC. Its protein product is CATRLGGLDEQYF.

The rearrangement joins TRBV6-1 to TRBJ1-1; D unresolved. This CDR3 has 14 residues. Germline values: CDR1 MNHNS, CDR2 SASEGT. V lost 3 bases and J lost 7, with 15 bases in between. The DNA for the CDR3 is TGTGCCAGCAGTGATACCTATAGTGCTCGTGAAGCTTTCTTT. Encoded protein: CASSDTYSAREAFF.

This rearrangement joins TRBV27 to TRBJ2-7, with 8 positions matching TRBD2. This CDR3 contains 14 residues. Per the germline V gene, CDR1 is MNHEY and CDR2 is SMNVEV (reference sequence). V lost 4 bases to trimming and J lost 7 bases; unmatched junction nucleotides: 9. Here the CDR3 reads CASSSLGRAGEQYF. The CDR3 region has the DNA TGTGCCAGCAGTTCACTCGGGAGGGCCGGAGAGCAGTACTTC.